The clone carrying this T cell receptor beta chain was seen ten or more times. Its target is unknown. Specified time point: sample taken at primary tumor resection. The authors sequenced whole RNA from tumor, nontumor lung or frozen PBMC without sorting. TCRdb reprocessed the 5' RACE reads with MiXCR, giving one entry per CDR3 protein. The sample includes over 8,500 distinct CDR3 sequences, around an eighth of them seen just once. The sample belongs to a study of spatial heterogeneity in lung cancer. As for the study in general: On average, each unique TCR and UMI combination appeared more than ten times in raw reads. Study observations and caveats: For expanded intratumoral alpha and beta TCRs, counts tracked tumor mutation counts. It was estimated that coverage of tumor T cells reached around 7% for alpha chains and more than 12% for beta chains.

CDR1 and CDR2 (germline): SGHAT, FQNNGV. CDR3 length: 12 amino acids. The V end lost 5 bases, the J end lost 8 bases, and 10 bases lay between the germline ends. The receptor was derived from a male donor with early-stage non-small cell lung cancer. The chain combines TRBV11-2 with TRBJ2-1; no clear D gene. The source was lung tumor tissue, collected at surgery. Written as DNA, the CDR3 is TGTGCCAGCAGCCCGACTGGTTATGAGCAGTTCTTC. Translated, it gives CASSPTGYEQFF.